Each of the 28 T cell receptor beta chains below was sequenced from the same sample in a study of blood T cell repertoires in COVID-19. The assay was immunoSEQ multiplex PCR, and TCRdb's table has in-frame clones only and misses some. The sample records hundreds of thousands of clones, 75% to 90% being singletons. The sequencing input was peripheral blood. These receptors were collected from a woman aged 70-85 years with COVID-19, enrolled during active disease.

The chain combines TRBV4-1 with TRBJ2-6; perhaps TRBD2 as D (5 bases). This CDR3 is 22 amino acids long. V lost 2 bases, J lost 2 bases, and 28 bases lay in between. Germline V gives CDR1 MGHRA, CDR2 YSYEKL. CDR3 DNA sequence: TGCGCCAGCAGCCAAACCATCCCTAGAGGAGGTGTAAGGAAGGCTGGGGCCAACGTCCTGACTTTC. The encoded protein is CASSQTIPRGGVRKAGANVLTF.

This chain links TRBV24-1 with TRBJ2-1; 7 bases match TRBD1. Looked up from germline, CDR1 is KGHDR and CDR2 is SFDVKD. The CDR3 contains 17 residues. J gave up 7 bases and V 5 bases, and 16 bases lay outside the gene matches. The CDR3 region has the DNA TGTGCCACCAGTGGAAGAATAGGGGGCTTTGATTGGAATGAGCAGTTCTTC. It is translated as CATSGRIGGFDWNEQFF.

The chain uses TRBV13 and TRBJ2-7; 10 bases align to TRBD2. V shed 2 bases, J shed 1 base, and the junction held 8 bases outside the gene matches. Germline V CDR1 and CDR2: PRHDT, FYEKMQ (reference sequence). There are 17 residues in the CDR3. Here the CDR3 reads CASSLLTSGEPSYEQYF. The CDR3 DNA sequence: TGTGCCAGCAGCTTACTAACTAGCGGGGAACCTTCCTACGAGCAGTACTTC.

V usage is TRBV10-3 and J usage is TRBJ1-1; 7 nucleotides match TRBD1. The germline V gene has CDR1 ENHRY and CDR2 SYGVKD. This CDR3 region has 15 residues. V trimming: 11 bases; J trimming: 4 bases; junction bases outside the gene matches: 16. The CDR3 nucleotides read TGTGCCTCAATTCCCCAGGGACAGCGACGCACTGAAGCTTTCTTT. Its translation: CASIPQGQRRTEAFF.

The chain combines TRBV2 with TRBJ2-1; 11 bases fit TRBD2. Per germline, CDR1 SNHLY and CDR2 FYNNEI. The CDR3 totals 16 residues. The trim removed 8 bases at V and 9 bases at J, leaving 15 bases unmatched. The CDR3 DNA reads TGTGCCAGCTCTCCAAGTAGTAGCGGGGGGGCGGGTGAGCAGTTCTTC. It translates to CASSPSSSGGAGEQFF.

The V call is TRBV2, the J call TRBJ1-3; 7 bases line up with TRBD1. V shed 3 bases, J shed 0 bases, and the junction held 2 bases outside the gene matches. This CDR3 contains 15 residues. CDR1 and CDR2 (germline): SNHLY, FYNNEI. In DNA, the CDR3 is TGTGCCAGCAGTGAGGACAGGTTCTCTGGAAACACCATATATTTT. This translates into CASSEDRFSGNTIYF. Full variable domain (rest looked up from reference TRBV2 and TRBJ1-3): EPEVTQTPSHQVTQMGQEVILRCVPISNHLYFYWYRQILGQKVEFLVSFYNNEISEKSEIFDDQFSVERPDGSNFTLKIRSTKLEDSAMYFCASSEDRFSGNTIYFGEGSWLTVV.

The rearrangement joins TRBV27 to TRBJ2-5; the D gene is possibly TRBD1 (5 bases). Germline V gene data show CDR1 as MNHEY and CDR2 as SMNVEV (reference sequence). Trimming took off 3 bases at V and 3 bases at J, with 14 bases between the two ends. The CDR3 contains 15 residues. As DNA, the CDR3 is TGTGCCAGCAGTTTCGGTGACAGAGACAAAGAGACCCAGTACTTC. Its translation: CASSFGDRDKETQYF.

J is TRBJ2-7 and V is TRBV7-8; 9 nucleotides line up with TRBD2. The CDR3 has 17 residues. With 6 bases clipped from V and 2 bases from J, the junction kept 14 bases outside the gene matches. From germline, CDR1 is SGHVS and CDR2 FQNEAQ. The DNA of the CDR3 is TGTGCCAGCAGTCGCGGCGGACTGACTAGCGGAGCCTACGAGCAGTACTTC. This translates into CASSRGGLTSGAYEQYF.

The chain links TRBV5-6 to TRBJ1-6, with a weak D call TRBD1 (5 bases). This CDR3 spans 18 amino acids. Deletions cut 4 bases from V and 3 bases from J, with 20 bases between. Looked up from germline, CDR1 is SGHDT and CDR2 is YYEEEE. The CDR3 bases are TGTGCCAGCAGCCCTCCCGTGGCAGGGCAGAGCTATAATTCACCCCTCCACTTT. It yields the protein CASSPPVAGQSYNSPLHF.

V is TRBV5-1 and J is TRBJ1-3, with TRBD1 matching over 7 bases. CDR1 and CDR2 from the germline V gene are SGHRS and YFSETQ. V was clipped by 3 bases and J by 1 base; unmatched bases: 10. This CDR3 is built from 17 residues. In DNA, the CDR3 is TGCGCCAGCAGCTACGATTTACAGGGGATTTCTGGAAACACCATATATTTT. It translates to CASSYDLQGISGNTIYF.

This CDR3 reads CATSDLTPGGTDTQYF. CDR3 sequence (DNA): TGTGCCACCAGTGACCTTACTCCGGGGGGCACAGATACGCAGTATTTT. The chain is built from TRBV24-1 and TRBJ2-3; D may be TRBD2 (6 bases). The germline gives CDR1 KGHDR, CDR2 SFDVKD. V lost 4 bases and J 1 base, leaving 14 bases between the germline ends. This CDR3 region has 16 residues.

This chain connects TRBV12-3 or TRBV12-4 to TRBJ1-2, with no clear D. V lost 7 bases to trimming and J lost 1 base, with 7 bases between them. The CDR3 totals 12 residues. CDR3 protein: CASNRLNYGYTF. The CDR3 DNA reads TGTGCCAGCAACCGACTTAACTATGGCTACACCTTC.

The chain links TRBV7-3 to TRBJ2-7, with 7 bases identical to TRBD2. Germline CDR1 SGHTA, CDR2 FQGTGA. This CDR3 comprises 14 residues. V was clipped by 3 bases and J by 3 bases; unmatched bases: 5. The CDR3: CASSFPGLFYEQYF. The DNA for the CDR3 is TGTGCCAGCAGCTTCCCGGGACTATTCTACGAGCAGTACTTC.

V usage is TRBV28 and J usage is TRBJ1-2, with TRBD1 matching 9 bases. The ends lost 5 bases at V and 5 bases at J; junction bases unmatched: 9. The germline CDR1 and CDR2 sequences are MDHEN and SYDVKM. The CDR3 contains 15 residues. The CDR3 DNA follows: TGTGCCAGCAGTCCCCCGGGACAGGGCTTTTATGGCTACACCTTC. The encoded protein is CASSPPGQGFYGYTF.

The V gene is TRBV2, the J gene TRBJ2-1; TRBD2 agrees at 7 bases. The CDR3 has 13 residues. V trimming: 0 bases; J trimming: 13 bases; junction bases outside the gene matches: 6. Germline V gene sequence: CDR1 SNHLY, CDR2 FYNNEI. The CDR3 DNA reads as TGTGCCAGCAGTGAAGCGCTGGGGGGGGTACAGTTCTTC. It codes for CASSEALGGVQFF. The full variable domain, with the rest looked up from reference TRBV2 and TRBJ2-1, is EPEVTQTPSHQVTQMGQEVILRCVPISNHLYFYWYRQILGQKVEFLVSFYNNEISEKSEIFDDQFSVERPDGSNFTLKIRSTKLEDSAMYFCASSEALGGVQFFGPGTRLTVL.

The chain employs TRBV7-2 and TRBJ2-5, with a possible D match to TRBD1 (6 bases). The length of the CDR3 is 17 residues. The germline V gene has CDR1 SGHTA and CDR2 FQGNSA. Between the trimmed V and J ends, which lost 5 bases and 5 bases, there was a span of 24 bases. The CDR3 nucleotides are TGTGCCAGCAGCCCCCGCCGAACAGGGCCCTCATCCGAGACCCAGTACTTC. Translation: CASSPRRTGPSSETQYF.

This clone was counted only a few times. The CDR3 is CASSQDWRDGYTF. The CDR3 DNA reads TGCGCCAGCAGCCAAGATTGGAGGGATGGCTACACCTTC. The chain has TRBV4-3 and TRBJ1-2; unclear D gene. The CDR3 extends over 13 amino acids. The germline V gene has CDR1 LGHNA and CDR2 YSLEER. Trimming cost V 0 bases and J 6 bases, with 8 bases left between them.

The chain links TRBV18 to TRBJ2-7, with 12 bases matching TRBD2. V trimming: 2 bases; J trimming: 6 bases; junction bases outside the gene matches: 8. Germline lookup yields CDR1 KGHSH and CDR2 LQKENI. The CDR3 has 16 residues. CDR3 region: CASSPGLAGPDGEQYF. CDR3 nucleotide sequence: TGTGCCAGCTCACCAGGACTAGCGGGGCCTGACGGCGAGCAGTACTTC.

The rearrangement joins TRBV9 to TRBJ2-3; TRBD1 matches 8 bases. Losses at the gene ends were 4 bases for V and 6 bases for J; bases not matched to a gene: 7. Germline assignment: CDR1 SGDLS and CDR2 YYNGEE. The CDR3 extends over 14 amino acids. The CDR3 nucleotides are TGTGCCAGCAGCCCACAGGGGGGTATTGATACGCAGTATTTT. Protein: CASSPQGGIDTQYF.

The chain couples TRBV5-6 to TRBJ1-3; D may be TRBD1 (5 bases). CDR1 is SGHDT, CDR2 YYEEEE, per germline. The V gene lost 3 bases and the J gene lost 0 bases, with 13 bases spanning the gap. The CDR3 is made up of 16 amino acids. The chain's CDR3 is CASSSPGLPSGNTIYF. In DNA, the CDR3 is TGTGCCAGCAGCTCACCGGGACTGCCCTCTGGAAACACCATATATTTT.

The V call is TRBV5-1, the J call TRBJ2-7; 11 bases match TRBD1. After removal of 0 bases from V and 6 bases from J, the junction contained 8 bases not matched to a gene. CDR3 length: 16 amino acids. Germline V gene data show CDR1 as SGHRS and CDR2 as YFSETQ. The CDR3 protein is CASSLGPGQGVSEQYF. The CDR3 nucleotides are TGCGCCAGCAGCTTGGGGCCGGGACAGGGGGTGAGCGAGCAGTACTTC.

V and J are TRBV12-5 and TRBJ2-4, with 7 bases identical to TRBD1. After removal of 7 bases from V and 12 bases from J, the junction contained 9 bases not matched to a gene. This CDR3 region has 12 residues. Germline CDR1 reads LGHNT; CDR2 reads FRNRAP. The CDR3 here is CASARTGTDQYF. The CDR3 bases are TGTGCTAGTGCCCGGACCGGGACAGATCAGTACTTC.

This clone was observed a handful of times. V usage is TRBV2 and J usage is TRBJ1-5; TRBD1 agrees at 7 bases. V dropped 5 bases and J dropped 2; count of bases not matched to a gene: 3. This CDR3 is built from 14 residues. The germline gives CDR1 SNHLY, CDR2 FYNNEI. The CDR3 DNA reads as TGTGCCAGCAGTTATGACAGGGGCAATCAGCCCCAGCATTTT. Translated: CASSYDRGNQPQHF.

In this sample, this clone turned up once. This chain links TRBV5-1 with TRBJ2-7, with D perhaps matching TRBD2 (5 bases). The CDR3 runs to 14 residues. The V end lost 2 bases, the J end lost 1 base, and 10 bases lay between the germline ends. CDR1 SGHRS and CDR2 YFSETQ come from the germline V gene. The CDR3 DNA reads as TGCGCCAGCAGCTTTAGCGACACATCCTACGAGCAGTACTTC. It codes for CASSFSDTSYEQYF. Full variable domain (outside the CDR3, taken from reference TRBV5-1 and TRBJ2-7): KAGVTQTPRYLIKTRGQQVTLSCSPISGHRSVSWYQQTPGQGLQFLFEYFSETQRNKGNFPGRFSGRQFSNSRSEMNVSTLELGDSALYLCASSFSDTSYEQYFGPGTRLTVT.

The chain links TRBV7-9 to TRBJ2-5, with 9 bases that match TRBD1. The germline gives CDR1 SEHNR, CDR2 FQNEAQ (reference sequence). Trimming at V came to 7 bases and at J to 5 bases, leaving 23 bases not matched to a gene. This CDR3 comprises 19 residues. The CDR3 sequence is CASTVPPDKPGQGGETQYF. In DNA form, the CDR3 reads TGTGCCAGCACGGTCCCCCCCGATAAACCGGGACAGGGTGGTGAGACCCAGTACTTC.

The chain has TRBV6-5 and TRBJ1-1; D not resolved. The CDR3 spans 14 residues. V was shortened by 6 bases and J by 1 base, with 12 bases between the two germline ends. Germline V gene sequence: CDR1 MNHEY, CDR2 SVGAGI. In nucleotides, the CDR3 is TGTGCCAGCAGCCGAGGTTTTGAGAACACTGAAGCTTTCTTT. This gives the protein CASSRGFENTEAFF.

V usage is TRBV18 and J usage is TRBJ1-2; no clear D. Germline-derived CDR1 and CDR2 are KGHSH and LQKENI. The CDR3 loop spans 13 amino acids. V dropped 3 bases and J dropped 6 bases, with 11 bases sitting between them. The CDR3, as DNA: TGTGCCAGCTCACCGGCAGATACAGATGGCTACACCTTC. It yields the protein CASSPADTDGYTF. The entire variable domain, with the rest obtained from reference TRBV18 and TRBJ1-2, is as follows: NAGVMQNPRHLVRRRGQEARLRCSPMKGHSHVYWYRQLPEEGLKFMVYLQKENIIDESGMPKERFSAEFPKEGPSILRIQQVVRGDSAAYFCASSPADTDGYTFGSGTRLTVV.

The chain links TRBV5-1 to TRBJ2-3; possibly TRBD2 for D (6 bases). Germline CDR1 and CDR2: SGHRS and YFSETQ. The CDR3 contains 14 residues. Trimming removed 5 bases at V and 6 bases at J, with 16 bases between. CDR3 coding DNA: TGCGCCAGCAGTCGCACGGGACTCCCGGATACGCAGTATTTT. Protein product: CASSRTGLPDTQYF.